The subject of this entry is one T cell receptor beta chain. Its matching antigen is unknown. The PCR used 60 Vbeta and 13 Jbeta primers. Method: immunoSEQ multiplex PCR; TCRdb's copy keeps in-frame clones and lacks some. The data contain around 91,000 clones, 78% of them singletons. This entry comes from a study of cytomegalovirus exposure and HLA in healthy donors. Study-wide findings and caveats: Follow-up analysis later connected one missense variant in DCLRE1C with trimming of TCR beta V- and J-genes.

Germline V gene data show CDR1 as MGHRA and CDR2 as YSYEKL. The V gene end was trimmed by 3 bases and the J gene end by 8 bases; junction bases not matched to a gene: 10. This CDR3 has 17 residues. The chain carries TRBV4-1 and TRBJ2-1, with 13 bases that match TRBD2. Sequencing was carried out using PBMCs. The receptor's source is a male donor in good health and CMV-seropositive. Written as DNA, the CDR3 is TGCGCCAGCAGCCACCCGACCGGGACTAGCGGGGTGGATGAGCAGTTCTTC. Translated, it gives CASSHPTGTSGVDEQFF.